Detailed here is one T cell receptor (beta chain). It has no known antigen specificity. No base quality information exists; no much larger clone differs at one position. TCR beta chains were amplified from genomic DNA with the immunoSEQ hsTCRB kit. The immunoSEQ service ran the sequencing of the TCR beta libraries on an Illumina MiSeq instrument. Per the authors' processing: The immunoSEQ Analyzer was used to analyze the repertoire data. The clones in this table, taken by TCRdb from immuneACCESS, are in-frame only. Not every clone is retained; where verified, under half of the shortfall comes from an unresolved V gene, and the cause of the rest is unknown. The V and J calls and clone size come from that table; D and trimming were worked out from the DNA. This sample has fewer than 80,000 clones in its table, and approximately 90% of those were observed once. 4.9% of the sample is taken by the ten largest.

This entry comes from a study of resident and recirculating memory T cells in vitiligo (dated by TCRdb to the late 2010s). With respect to the entire study: The study took epidermis from shave biopsies of two lesional and two nonlesional sites, plus PBMCs, from each of a few stable vitiligo patients for TCR beta sequencing. Samples were homogenized without cell sorting just before genomic DNA extraction with the Qiagen DNeasy Blood & Tissue Kit. The goal of the human TCR beta sequencing was to check whether lesional vitiligo skin contained specific clones that differed from the clones found in nonlesional skin and blood.

What the study reported, not specific to this receptor: Overlap and correlation analysis showed no significant repertoire overlap between biopsies except for each lesion with itself, even within a single patient. TCR sequences were not found to be conserved across biopsy sites or patients, suggesting that different lesions are infiltrated by different T cell clones, a pattern described as private specificity. No unique dominant TCR clone was detected, and clonality varied among vitiligo lesions. Future mechanistic studies are needed so that the relative contributions of the lesion-infiltrating T cell clones and of human Trm versus Tcm pools can be evaluated.

A patient's vitiligo counted as stable when the lesions had not changed at all during the previous 6 months. For classification as stable, the absence of confetti depigmentation, a clinical sign of active vitiligo, was additionally required. Any patient who had received treatment in the previous three months was excluded. PBMCs were isolated from heparinized blood by Ficoll density gradient centrifugation and then flash-frozen. Inclusive of the bounding cysteine and phenylalanine, the CDR3 is 15 residues long. The read is trimmed to its CDR3 DNA, 45 bases read in frame from base 1. From a lookup of the germline V gene, CDR1 and CDR2 are SGHTA and FQGNSA. V is cut back by 1 base and J by 0 bases, with 3 bases in the junction unmatched.

The chain is assembled from TRBV7-2 and TRBJ2-7, with TRBD1 matching 7 junction bases. This sequence originates from a male donor with vitiligo. Sample: blood. The nucleotide sequence reads as follows: TGTGCCAGCAGCTTAGTAACAGGGGACTCCTACGAGCAGTACTTC. This yields the protein CASSLVTGDSYEQYF. The variable domain in full, with residues beyond the CDR3 obtained from the reference TRBV7-2 and TRBJ2-7 genes, is GAGVSQSPSNKVTEKGKDVELRCDPISGHTALYWYRQSLGQGLEFLIYFQGNSAPDKSGLPSDRFSAERTGGSVSTLTIQRTQQEDSAVYLCASSLVTGDSYEQYFGPGTRLTVT.